This T cell receptor beta chain was sequenced in a study of T-cell reconstitution after alpha-beta-depleted transplantation in children. Whole-study results and caveats: In patients about two months after transplant, alpha-beta T cells reportedly arose from several hundred expanded graft clones. After one year, T-cell counts and TCRbeta diversity mostly came from new T cells.

This clonotype was recorded at least ten times. Its target is unknown. The CDR3 has 17 residues. The germline V gene encodes CDR1 SGHRS and CDR2 YFSETQ. Trimming pared 0 bases from V and 0 bases from J, leaving 16 bases between. The library targeted TCRbeta and was prepared with unique molecular identifiers. Using its own MiXCR run on the PCR reads, TCRdb lists one record per CDR3 protein. Counted here are more than 500,000 distinct CDR3 sequences, about an eighth occurring once; the ten biggest clones make up 12% to 15%. The starting material was PBMCs, mostly from graft donor cells, obtained 180 days after TCRalphabeta/CD19-depleted stem cell transplant. The sequence came from a female patient aged 2-9 years who had a stem cell transplant for aplastic anemia, so the T cells may come from the graft donor. The gene calls are TRBV5-1 and TRBJ2-7; a possible D gene is TRBD1 (5 bases). The CDR3 loop reads CASSLAPKGQGSYEQYF. The CDR3 DNA is TGCGCCAGCAGCTTGGCCCCCAAGGGTCAGGGCTCCTACGAGCAGTACTTC.